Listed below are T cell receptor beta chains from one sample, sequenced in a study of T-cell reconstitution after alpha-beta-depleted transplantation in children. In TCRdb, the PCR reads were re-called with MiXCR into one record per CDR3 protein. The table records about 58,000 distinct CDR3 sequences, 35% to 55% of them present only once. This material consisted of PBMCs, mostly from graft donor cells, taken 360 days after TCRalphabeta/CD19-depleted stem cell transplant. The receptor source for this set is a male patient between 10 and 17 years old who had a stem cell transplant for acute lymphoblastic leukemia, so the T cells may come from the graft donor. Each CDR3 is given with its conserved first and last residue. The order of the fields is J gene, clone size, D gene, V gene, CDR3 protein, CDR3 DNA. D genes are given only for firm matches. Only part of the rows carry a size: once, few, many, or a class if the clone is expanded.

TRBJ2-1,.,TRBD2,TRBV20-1,CSARPPAASGYNEQFF,TGCAGTGCTAGACCTCCGGCGGCTAGCGGCTACAATGAGCAGTTCTTC
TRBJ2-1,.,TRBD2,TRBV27,CASNSRGGPNEQFF,TGTGCCAGCAACTCGCGGGGGGGCCCCAATGAGCAGTTCTTC
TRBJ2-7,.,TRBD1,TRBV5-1,CASSLTTGPYEQYF,TGCGCCAGCAGCTTAACGACAGGGCCCTACGAGCAGTACTTC
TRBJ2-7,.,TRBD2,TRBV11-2,CASSLRVAGVGFSSYEQYF,TGTGCCAGCAGCTTAAGGGTAGCGGGAGTGGGGTTCAGCTCCTACGAGCAGTACTTC
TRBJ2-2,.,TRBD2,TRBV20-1,CSARKRDYDTGELFF,TGCAGTGCTAGAAAGCGGGATTACGACACCGGGGAGCTGTTTTTT
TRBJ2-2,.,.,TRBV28,CASSPLTGNTGELFF,TGTGCCAGCAGTCCCCTGACAGGGAACACCGGGGAGCTGTTTTTT
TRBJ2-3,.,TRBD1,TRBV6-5,CASSYSGGQGARKYF,TGTGCCAGCAGTTACTCAGGCGGGCAGGGGGCGAGGAAGTATTTT
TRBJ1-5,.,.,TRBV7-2,CASSPTVQSGAQHF,TGTGCCAGCAGCCCGACAGTCCAGAGCGGAGCCCAGCATTTT
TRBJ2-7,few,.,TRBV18,CASSPLTDYEQYF,TGTGCCAGCTCACCACTCACAGACTACGAGCAGTACTTC
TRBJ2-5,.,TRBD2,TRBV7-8,CASSSGLAVIIKETQYF,TGTGCCAGCAGCTCGGGACTAGCGGTTATAATTAAAGAGACCCAGTACTTC
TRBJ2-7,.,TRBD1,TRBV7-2,CASSLKGAYEQYF,TGTGCCAGCAGCTTAAAGGGGGCTTACGAGCAGTACTTC
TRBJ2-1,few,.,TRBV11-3,CASSIRQARYNEQFF,TGTGCCAGCAGCATTCGACAGGCCCGTTACAATGAGCAGTTCTTC
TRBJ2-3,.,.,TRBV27,CASRDLLGTTDTQYF,TGTGCCAGCAGGGATTTACTAGGGACCACAGATACGCAGTATTTT
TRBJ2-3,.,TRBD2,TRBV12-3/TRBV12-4,CASSLNSGGATDTQYF,TGTGCCAGCAGTTTAAATAGCGGGGGGGCAACAGATACGCAGTATTTT
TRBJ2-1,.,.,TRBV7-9,CASREGWWSSYNEQFF,TGTGCCAGCAGAGAGGGTTGGTGGAGCTCCTACAATGAGCAGTTCTTC
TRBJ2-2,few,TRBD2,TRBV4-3,CASSQAGGSAGELFF,TGCGCCAGCAGCCAAGCGGGAGGGTCGGCCGGGGAGCTGTTTTTT
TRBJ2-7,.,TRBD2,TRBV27,CASSNSVSGGSEQYF,TGTGCCAGCAGTAACTCCGTGAGCGGGGGGAGCGAGCAGTACTTC
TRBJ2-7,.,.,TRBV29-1,CSVEIAGQTYEQYF,TGCAGCGTTGAAATAGCAGGGCAAACCTACGAGCAGTACTTC
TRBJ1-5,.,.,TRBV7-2,CASSWRGGGSNQPQHF,TGTGCCAGCAGCTGGAGGGGGGGCGGGAGCAATCAGCCCCAGCATTTT
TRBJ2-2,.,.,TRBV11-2,CASSSTGMNTGELFF,TGTGCCAGCAGCTCTACAGGGATGAACACCGGGGAGCTGTTTTTT
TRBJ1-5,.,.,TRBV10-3,CAISNDLGQPQHF,TGTGCCATCAGTAATGATTTAGGGCAGCCCCAGCATTTT
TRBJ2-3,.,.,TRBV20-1,CSARGPNTDTQYF,TGCAGTGCTAGGGGCCCAAACACAGATACGCAGTATTTT
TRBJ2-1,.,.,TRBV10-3,CAIRGGQNEQFF,TGTGCCATCAGAGGGGGTCAGAACGAGCAGTTCTTC
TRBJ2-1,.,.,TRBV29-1,CSVEDGGGGWVNEQFF,TGCAGCGTTGAAGATGGAGGGGGAGGGTGGGTGAATGAGCAGTTCTTC
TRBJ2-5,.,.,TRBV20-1,CSAARDFEETQYF,TGCAGTGCTGCTCGGGACTTCGAAGAGACCCAGTACTTC
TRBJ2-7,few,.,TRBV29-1,CSVERGNRYEQYF,TGCAGCGTTGAAAGGGGGAATCGGTACGAGCAGTACTTC
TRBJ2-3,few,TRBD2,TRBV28,CASSFGLVQDTQYF,TGTGCCAGCAGTTTTGGACTAGTACAAGATACGCAGTATTTT
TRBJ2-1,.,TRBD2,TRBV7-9,CASPGLAGVNEQFF,TGTGCCAGCCCCGGGCTAGCGGGAGTCAATGAGCAGTTCTTC
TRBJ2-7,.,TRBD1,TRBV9,CASSLTTGGEQYF,TGTGCCAGCAGCTTAACGACAGGGGGCGAGCAGTACTTC
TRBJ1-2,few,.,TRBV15,CATSPGENYGYTF,TGTGCCACCAGCCCGGGAGAGAACTATGGCTACACCTTC
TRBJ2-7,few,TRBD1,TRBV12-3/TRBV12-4,CASSYRQGYSYEQYF,TGTGCCAGCAGTTATAGACAGGGTTACTCCTACGAGCAGTACTTC
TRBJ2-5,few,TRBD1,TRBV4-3,CASSQLDRVQETQYF,TGCGCCAGCAGCCAACTCGACAGGGTTCAAGAGACCCAGTACTTC
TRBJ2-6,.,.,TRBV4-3,CASSQFVRVGQSSGANVLTF,TGCGCCAGCAGCCAATTCGTGAGGGTGGGCCAAAGCTCTGGGGCCAACGTCCTGACTTTC
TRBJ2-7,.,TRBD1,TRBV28,CASLGGQGYEQYF,TGTGCCAGCCTAGGGGGACAGGGTTACGAGCAGTACTTC
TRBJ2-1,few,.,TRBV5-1,CASSLYSSPARNEQFF,TGCGCCAGCAGCTTGTATAGTAGCCCCGCCCGGAATGAGCAGTTCTTC
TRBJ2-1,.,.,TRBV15,CATNFAGRTYNEQFF,TGTGCCACTAATTTTGCGGGGAGAACCTACAATGAGCAGTTCTTC
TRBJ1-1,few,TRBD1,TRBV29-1,CSVEDTGQGATEAFF,TGCAGCGTTGAAGACACGGGACAGGGGGCCACTGAAGCTTTCTTT
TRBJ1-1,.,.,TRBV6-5,CASSYSPGWTEAFF,TGTGCCAGCAGTTACTCACCAGGGTGGACTGAAGCTTTCTTT
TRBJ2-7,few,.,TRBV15,CATSRDPSVYEQYF,TGTGCCACCAGCAGAGATCCTAGCGTCTACGAGCAGTACTTC
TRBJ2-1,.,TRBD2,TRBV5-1,CASSRGLADSYNEQFF,TGCGCCAGCAGCCGGGGACTAGCTGACTCCTACAATGAGCAGTTCTTC
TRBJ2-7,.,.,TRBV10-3,CAISAIAYTYEQYF,TGTGCCATCAGCGCTATAGCGTACACCTACGAGCAGTACTTC
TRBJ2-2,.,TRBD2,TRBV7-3,CASSLGRGNTGELFF,TGTGCCAGCAGCCTCGGGAGGGGGAACACCGGGGAGCTGTTTTTT